This TCR beta chain is drawn from a study of T-cell reconstitution after alpha-beta-depleted transplantation in children. This clonotype appeared a few times. Preparation of the TCRbeta library was carried out with unique molecular identifiers. TCRdb redid the calling of the PCR reads with MiXCR, one entry per CDR3 protein. The data contain nearly 350,000 distinct CDR3 sequences, under 20% of them singletons. CDR1 DFQATT and CDR2 SNEGSKA come from the germline V gene (reference sequence). The V and J ends lost 3 bases and 1 base, in that order; junction bases with no gene match: 25. The length of the CDR3 is 22 residues.

Source: PBMCs, mostly from graft donor cells, taken 360 days after TCRalphabeta/CD19-depleted stem cell transplant. The chain joins TRBV20-1 to TRBJ2-1, with 9 bases fitting TRBD2. The TCR sequence derives from a male patient under 10 years old who had a stem cell transplant for acute lymphoblastic leukemia, so the T cells may come from the graft donor. The CDR3 DNA sequence: TGCAGTGCTAGTTTCGGAATAGTAGGATGGCGGGAGGGCCCCGTTTCCTACAATGAGCAGTTCTTC. Residues: CSASFGIVGWREGPVSYNEQFF.